This T cell receptor beta chain was captured by sequencing in a study of blood T cell repertoires in COVID-19. Sequencing was performed with immunoSEQ multiplex PCR; in TCRdb, only in-frame clones are kept and a portion is missing. The data contain about 140,000 clones, approximately 90% of them singletons. Germline assignment: CDR1 SGHTA and CDR2 FQGNSA. V dropped 3 bases and J dropped 5 bases, with 19 bases sitting between them. The CDR3 length is 16 residues. The receptor comes from an elderly woman with acute or convalescent COVID-19. The sample taken for sequencing was peripheral blood. The chain couples TRBV7-2 to TRBJ1-1; possibly TRBD1 for D (5 bases). Written as DNA, the CDR3 is TGTGCCAGCAGCTTCAGCCCGGGACTTCTGAGGACTGAAGCTTTCTTT. It codes for CASSFSPGLLRTEAFF.